This T cell receptor (beta chain) was identified in a study of blood T cell repertoires in COVID-19. Study-wide context: The study drew acute and convalescent COVID-19 samples from the United States, Italy and Spain. PBMCs, B-cell-depleted T cells, or T cells were the source of the cDNA or gDNA that made up the material.

Per the original data handling: Nucleated cell number was recorded as an estimate derived from reference gene primer amplification. Libraries were prepared by immunoSEQ multiplex PCR; TCRdb keeps only in-frame clonotypes and omits some of them. Clonal size and the V and J genes are those of that table, whereas D and trimming came from the DNA. The repertoire holds about 50,000 clones, with over 85% as singletons. The length of the CDR3 is 16 residues. The V gene's germline CDR1 is LNHDA and CDR2 SQIVND (reference sequence). V shed 5 bases and J 13 bases; nucleotides not matched to a gene: 19. This TCR was recovered from a woman older than 75 with acute or convalescent COVID-19. The sequenced material came from peripheral blood. V is TRBV19 and J is TRBJ2-4; the match to TRBD1 covers 8 bases. This chain's CDR3 is CASSSSGTGISRIQYF. CDR3 in DNA: TGTGCCAGTAGTTCTTCCGGGACAGGCATTTCGAGGATACAGTACTTC.